This T cell receptor beta chain derives from a study of cytomegalovirus exposure and HLA in healthy donors. This CDR3 has 15 residues. Looked up from germline, CDR1 is MDHEN and CDR2 is SYDVKM. Trimming cost V 2 bases and J 7 bases, with 14 bases left between them. Assay used: immunoSEQ multiplex PCR; TCRdb lists only in-frame clones, some missing. The sample yields 55,000 to 70,000 clones, 91% seen once. The receptor's source is a man younger than 35 in good health and CMV-seronegative. Sequencing was done on a sample of PBMCs. The V gene is TRBV28, the J gene TRBJ1-4; D may be TRBD1 (6 bases). In nucleotides, the CDR3 is TGTGCCAGCAGTTTAAGGGGCAGGGGAAGTGAAAAACTGTTTTTT. This codes for CASSLRGRGSEKLFF.